This T cell receptor (beta chain) was identified during a study of blood T cell repertoires in COVID-19. Study-level background: The study drew acute and convalescent COVID-19 samples from the United States, Italy and Spain. T cells, B-cell-depleted T cells, or PBMCs provided the cDNA or gDNA that served as material.

This clone occurred once. CDR1 and CDR2 from the germline V gene are SGHAT and FQDESV (reference sequence). Trimming took off 1 base at V and 4 bases at J, with 10 bases between the two ends. This CDR3 region has 14 residues. How the authors handled the data: Estimates of nucleated cell counts were drawn from the amplification of reference gene primers. Only in-frame clones appear in the TCRdb table, and some are missing; sequencing was by immunoSEQ multiplex PCR. D and trimming were read from the DNA, whereas the V and J calls and clone size are those reported in that table. Seen here are about 160,000 clones, 81% observed once, and the top ten hold approximately 10%.

This sequence originates from a man aged 60-69 years with active or convalescent COVID-19. V and J are TRBV11-1 and TRBJ2-5; the D gene is possibly TRBD2 (6 bases). The sequenced sample was peripheral blood. The CDR3 DNA reads TGTGCCAGCAGCTTAGTACGGGGGAGAGAGACCCAGTACTTC. This encodes CASSLVRGRETQYF.